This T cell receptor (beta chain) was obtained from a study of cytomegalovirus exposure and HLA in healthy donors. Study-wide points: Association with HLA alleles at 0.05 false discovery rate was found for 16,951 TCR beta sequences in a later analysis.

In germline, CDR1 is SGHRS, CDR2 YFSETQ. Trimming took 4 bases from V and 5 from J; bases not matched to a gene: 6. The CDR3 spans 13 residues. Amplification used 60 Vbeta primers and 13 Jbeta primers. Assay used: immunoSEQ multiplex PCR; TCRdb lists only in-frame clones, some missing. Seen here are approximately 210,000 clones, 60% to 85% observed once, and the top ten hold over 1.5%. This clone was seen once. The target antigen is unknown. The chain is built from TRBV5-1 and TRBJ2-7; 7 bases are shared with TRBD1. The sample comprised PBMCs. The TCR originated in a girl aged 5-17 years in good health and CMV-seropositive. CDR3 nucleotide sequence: TGCGCCAGCAGCCCGGGACAGCTCAACGAGCAGTACTTC. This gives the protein CASSPGQLNEQYF. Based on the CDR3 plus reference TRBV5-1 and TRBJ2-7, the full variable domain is KAGVTQTPRYLIKTRGQQVTLSCSPISGHRSVSWYQQTPGQGLQFLFEYFSETQRNKGNFPGRFSGRQFSNSRSEMNVSTLELGDSALYLCASSPGQLNEQYFGPGTRLTVT.